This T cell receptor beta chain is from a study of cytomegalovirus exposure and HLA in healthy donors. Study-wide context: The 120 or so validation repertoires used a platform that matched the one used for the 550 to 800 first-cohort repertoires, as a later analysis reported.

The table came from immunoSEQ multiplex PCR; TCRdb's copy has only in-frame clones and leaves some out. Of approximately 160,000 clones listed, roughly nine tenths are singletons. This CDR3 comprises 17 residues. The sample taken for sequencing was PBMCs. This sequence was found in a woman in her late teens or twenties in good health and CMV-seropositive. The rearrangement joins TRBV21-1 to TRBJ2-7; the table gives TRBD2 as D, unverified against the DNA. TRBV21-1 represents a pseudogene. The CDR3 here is CASSKGTGRVLSYEQYF. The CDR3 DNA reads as TGTGCCAGCAGCAAAGGTACCGGGAGAGTTCTCTCCTACGAGCAGTACTTC.